This TCR beta chain was captured by sequencing in a study of T-cell memory formation after mild COVID-19. CDR3 length: 16 residues. Germline values: CDR1 MNHEY, CDR2 SVGAGI. The V gene lost 0 bases and the J gene lost 9 bases, with 15 bases spanning the gap. One entry per CDR3 protein results from TCRdb running MiXCR on the 5' RACE reads. Of 100,000 to 140,000 distinct CDR3 sequences listed, about 15% are singletons. The sequence was obtained from a man younger than 35 who had mild COVID-19 (a few samples of this study predate the infection). Cell type and time point are not known. V and J are TRBV6-5 and TRBJ1-6, with a tentative D call TRBD1 (5 bases). Specimen: PBMCs or a T cell subset sorted from them (not recorded which). CDR3 in amino acids: CASSYSGTQEGSPLHF. Here the CDR3 DNA reads TGTGCCAGCAGTTACTCAGGGACCCAGGAGGGTTCACCCCTCCACTTT.